A single sample gave rise to the 13 T cell receptor beta chains below, sequenced in a study of technical replicates of blood from a handful of donors. The assay was immunoSEQ multiplex PCR, and TCRdb's table has in-frame clones only and misses some. Of over 50,000 clones in the sample, about 96% were seen once. The source material was T cells isolated from PBMCs. The source is a human donor in good health.

The rearrangement links TRBV5-1 to TRBJ1-6, with unresolved D. Germline CDR1 reads SGHRS; CDR2 reads YFSETQ. Trimming left V 0 bases short and J 7 bases short, with 17 bases between. The CDR3 runs 17 residues. The CDR3 DNA sequence: TGCGCCAGCAGCTTGGCCTCGCCAGGAATCACCAATTCACCCCTCCACTTT. This encodes CASSLASPGITNSPLHF.

The J gene is TRBJ2-7, the V gene TRBV6-1; TRBD1 matches 7 bases. Germline V gene lookup returns CDR1 MNHNS and CDR2 SASEGT. This CDR3 has 14 residues. The trim removed 6 bases at V and 3 bases at J, leaving 8 bases unmatched. CDR3 DNA sequence: TGTGCCAGCAGGAATACAGGGGACAGCTACGAGCAGTACTTC. Amino acids: CASRNTGDSYEQYF.

The gene calls are TRBV14 and TRBJ2-3, with 7 bases aligning to TRBD1. This CDR3 comprises 15 residues. The V segment lost 4 bases and the J segment 2 bases; nucleotides outside the gene matches: 6. CDR1 and CDR2 from the germline V gene are SGHDN and FVKESK. The CDR3 reads CASSLTGALTDTQYF. The CDR3 DNA reads TGTGCCAGCAGCCTAACAGGGGCCCTCACAGATACGCAGTATTTT.

The chain has TRBV18 and TRBJ1-2, with 8 positions matching TRBD1. Trimming at V came to 6 bases and at J to 5 bases, leaving 11 bases not matched to a gene. CDR1 and CDR2 from the germline V gene are KGHSH and LQKENI. CDR3 length equals 15 residues. CDR3 coding DNA: TGTGCCAGCTCCCCTGGGACAGGATGGAGTTATGGCTACACCTTC. Translation gives CASSPGTGWSYGYTF.

In this sample, this clone turned up once. The rearrangement joins TRBV28 to TRBJ2-6, with 11 bases matching TRBD1. The germline gives CDR1 MDHEN, CDR2 SYDVKM. This CDR3 contains 20 residues. V lost 1 base, J lost 1 base, and 9 bases stayed unmatched. The CDR3 coding sequence is TGTGCCAGCAGTTTATCCTCCGGACAGGGGGCTTTGTCTGGGGCCAACGTCCTGACTTTC. Encoded protein: CASSLSSGQGALSGANVLTF. Based on the CDR3 plus reference TRBV28 and TRBJ2-6, the full variable domain is DVKVTQSSRYLVKRTGEKVFLECVQDMDHENMFWYRQDPGLGLRLIYFSYDVKMKEKGDIPEGYSVSREKKERFSLILESASTNQTSMYLCASSLSSGQGALSGANVLTFGAGSRLTVL.

The chain has TRBV19 and TRBJ2-3; D is undetermined. The CDR3 length is 14 residues. Trimming left V 1 base short and J 6 bases short, with 11 bases between. CDR1 is LNHDA, CDR2 SQIVND, per germline (reference sequence). The CDR3 here is CASSIVNSRDTQYF. As DNA, the CDR3 is TGTGCCAGTAGTATAGTGAACTCTAGGGATACGCAGTATTTT.

The chain combines TRBV4-1 with TRBJ2-2, with D possibly matching TRBD1 (5 bases). Deletions cut 1 base from V and 10 bases from J, with 19 bases between. Germline V gives CDR1 MGHRA, CDR2 YSYEKL. The CDR3 runs to 16 residues. CDR3 DNA sequence: TGCGCCAGCAGCCAAGGTGGTAGGGGCGGACGAGAGGAGCTGTTTTTT. Translation: CASSQGGRGGREELFF.

CDR3 region: CSILRTESDTQYF. The CDR3 coding sequence is TGCAGCATCCTCCGCACAGAGTCAGATACGCAGTATTTT. The chain combines TRBV29-1 with TRBJ2-3; unclear D gene. Deletions cut 8 bases from V and 4 bases from J, with 16 bases between. Germline V CDR1 and CDR2: SQVTM, ANQGSEA. The CDR3 length is 13 residues.

V and J are TRBV7-3 and TRBJ2-7; 8 nucleotides agree with TRBD1. This CDR3 has 15 residues. J gave up 2 bases and V 0 bases, and 3 bases lay outside the gene matches. Per germline, CDR1 SGHTA and CDR2 FQGTGA. CDR3 residues: CASSLTDRVTYEQYF. The CDR3 nucleotides read TGTGCCAGCAGCTTAACGGACAGGGTCACCTACGAGCAGTACTTC.

The rearrangement uses TRBV28 and TRBJ2-7; D not resolved. V was cut by 5 bases and J by 0 bases, with 17 bases left in between. CDR3 length: 16 amino acids. Per germline, CDR1 MDHEN and CDR2 SYDVKM. CDR3 sequence reads: CASSVGGRRVSYEQYF. CDR3 bases: TGTGCCAGCAGTGTTGGCGGCAGAAGAGTCTCCTACGAGCAGTACTTC.

The CDR3 DNA follows: TGTGCCAGCAGCGTAAGGCAGGGGTATGGCTACACCTTC. This codes for CASSVRQGYGYTF. This chain uses TRBV9 with TRBJ1-2; D perhaps matches TRBD1 (6 bases). V lost 1 base to trimming and J lost 5 bases, with 9 bases between them. The V gene's germline CDR1 is SGDLS and CDR2 YYNGEE. The length of the CDR3 is 13 residues.

The chain has TRBV6-1 and TRBJ1-2; D remains unclear. This CDR3 is built from 13 residues. The germline V and J ends were trimmed by 6 bases and 2 bases, with 10 bases remaining between them. CDR1 MNHNS and CDR2 SASEGT come from the germline V gene. In DNA, the CDR3 is TGTGCCAGCAGGGACTACTCCAACTATGGCTACACCTTC. Translating it yields CASRDYSNYGYTF.

The J gene is TRBJ1-4, the V gene TRBV7-5; the listed D gene, TRBD1, was not tested against the DNA. TRBV7-5 is marked as a pseudogene. This CDR3 has 18 amino acids. This CDR3 reads CVRTRGRGRLATNEKLFF. In nucleotides, the CDR3 is TGTGTCAGAACCCGGGGCAGGGGTCGACTTGCAACTAATGAAAAACTGTTTTTT.